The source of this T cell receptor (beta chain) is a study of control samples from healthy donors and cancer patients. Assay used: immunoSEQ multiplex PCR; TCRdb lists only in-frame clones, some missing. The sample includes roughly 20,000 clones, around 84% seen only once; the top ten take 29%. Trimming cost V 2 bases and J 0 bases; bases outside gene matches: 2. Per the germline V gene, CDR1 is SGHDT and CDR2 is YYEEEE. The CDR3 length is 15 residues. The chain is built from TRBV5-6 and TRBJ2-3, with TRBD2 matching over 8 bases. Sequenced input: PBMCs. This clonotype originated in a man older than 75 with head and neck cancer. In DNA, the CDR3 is TGTGCCAGCAGCTTCAAGCGGGGGAGCACAGATACGCAGTATTTT. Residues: CASSFKRGSTDTQYF.